This is a list of T cell receptor beta chains from one sample in a study of cytomegalovirus exposure and HLA in healthy donors. Repertoires were generated with immunoSEQ multiplex PCR, while TCRdb's copy carries only in-frame clones and drops some. The sample contains 140,000 to 150,000 clones, more than 9.5% of which appear only once. Sequenced: PBMCs. The receptors derive from a man in his fifties or sixties in good health and CMV-seronegative. The conserved cysteine and the conserved F or W are not part of the CDR3 here. D genes are given only for firm matches.

J | D | V | CDR3
TRBJ2-1 | TRBD2 | TRBV10-1 | ASSGLAGGYEQF
TRBJ2-7 | TRBD2 | TRBV28 | ASCRPGLAGGPHPYEQY
TRBJ2-7 | TRBD2 | TRBV6-1 | ASSEQGLAGYYEQY
TRBJ2-1 | TRBD2 | TRBV6-4 | ASSDQAGGHNEQF
TRBJ2-7 | TRBD1 | TRBV10-2 | ASGDREWTYEQY
TRBJ1-4 | NA | TRBV16 | ASSQFRGNEKLF
TRBJ2-3 | TRBD1 | TRBV5-8 | ASPEGAAVKSTDTQY
TRBJ1-2 | NA | TRBV6-5 | ASRRANYGYT
TRBJ2-7 | TRBD2 | TRBV7-2 | ASSLRSGSDYEQY
TRBJ1-1 | NA | TRBV4-1 | ASSQASWRDTEAF
TRBJ2-7 | NA | TRBV7-3 | ASSSSGYRYEQY
TRBJ2-7 | NA | TRBV19 | ASRVGHSTSYEQY
TRBJ1-3 | NA | TRBV5-1 | ASSPIPGSGNTIY
TRBJ1-4 | TRBD1 | TRBV12-5 | ASGLVIGQGGEKLF
TRBJ2-7 | NA | TRBV19 | ASSIGTPNEQY
TRBJ2-7 | TRBD2 | TRBV15 | ATSTSGTSGGLGYEQY
TRBJ1-2 | TRBD1 | TRBV30 | AWSATGQGYGYT
TRBJ2-1 | NA | TRBV18 | ASSLGAYNEQF
TRBJ2-3 | NA | TRBV18 | ASSPDSDTQY
TRBJ1-3 | NA | TRBV7-2 | ASSLVVPLLPIY
TRBJ2-7 | NA | TRBV30 | AWSGQGFREQY
TRBJ2-7 | NA | TRBV7-3 | ASSSPEPPYEQY
TRBJ1-2 | NA | TRBV7-2 | ASSFSDIYGYT
TRBJ2-3 | NA | TRBV10-3 | AISTDTTSTDTQY
TRBJ1-2 | TRBD1 | TRBV7-3 | ASSLEGASYGYT
TRBJ2-1 | TRBD2 | TRBV5-1 | ASSLEGGRVNEQF
TRBJ2-7 | NA | TRBV27 | ASSIDSSYEQY
TRBJ2-1 | TRBD2 | TRBV7-6 | ASSQTSGGYNEQF
TRBJ2-5 | NA | TRBV6-5 | ASSLTGTYQETQY
TRBJ2-4 | TRBD1 | TRBV7-9 | ASSLRTGDWNIQY
TRBJ1-4 | TRBD1 | TRBV18 | ASSPGRGNEKLF
TRBJ1-2 | NA | TRBV6-1 | ASSDFRTVANYGYT